The clone carrying this T cell receptor (beta chain) came up a few times. The CDR3 has 14 amino acids. Deletions cut 2 bases from V and 5 bases from J, with 11 bases between. Germline CDR1 and CDR2: SGHRS and YFSETQ. The data originate from a study of T-cell reconstitution after alpha-beta-depleted transplantation in children. Preparation of the TCRbeta library was carried out with unique molecular identifiers. TCRdb re-called the PCR reads with MiXCR, one entry per CDR3 protein. The sample records roughly 790,000 distinct CDR3 sequences, roughly 15% being singletons. The sequence came from a male patient younger than 18 who had a stem cell transplant for acute lymphoblastic leukemia, so the T cells may come from the graft donor. Sequences were derived from PBMCs, mostly from graft donor cells, sampled 360 days after TCRalphabeta/CD19-depleted stem cell transplant. This chain links TRBV5-1 with TRBJ2-1, with D maybe TRBD2 (6 bases). The CDR3 spells CASSFLAQDNEQFF. The CDR3 DNA reads TGCGCCAGCAGCTTCCTAGCGCAAGACAATGAGCAGTTCTTC.